Listed below are T cell receptor beta chains from one sample, sequenced in a study of vaccination effects on CD4 cells after COVID-19. Their target antigens are unknown. Assay: immunoSEQ multiplex PCR; the TCRdb copy retains only in-frame clones and omits some. The table includes 20,000 to 25,000 clones, roughly two thirds detected once. The sequenced sample was CD4+ T cells from PBMCs cultured with HCoV-NL63 spike peptides, obtained before COVID-19 vaccination. The receptors derive from a human donor who received a COVID-19 vaccine. Both conserved end residues are part of each CDR3. The order of the fields is V gene, D gene, J gene, clone size, CDR3 DNA, CDR3 protein. D genes are given only for firm matches. Clone size is not always given. Where it is, it says once, few, many or a class for expanded clones.

TRBV5-4	NA	TRBJ1-2	NA	TGTGCCAGCAGCAACCCCGGGGAGTCCCTAGGGCGAGGCTACACCTTC	CASSNPGESLGRGYTF
TRBV7-7	NA	TRBJ2-2	NA	TGTGCCAGCAGCTTACTAGACTTGGGCGGGAAACTCACCGGGGAGCTGTTTTTT	CASSLLDLGGKLTGELFF
TRBV19	NA	TRBJ2-3	few	TGTGCCAGTAGTATAGGCGGCCAGGTTACAGATACGCAGTATTTT	CASSIGGQVTDTQYF
TRBV30	NA	TRBJ2-2	few	TGTGCCTGGGCCCCCACATGGGGAATCGGGGAGCTGTTTTTT	CAWAPTWGIGELFF
TRBV7-9	NA	TRBJ1-3	NA	TGTGCCAGCAGCTTATGGACAGCCGAGACGGGAAACACCATATATTTT	CASSLWTAETGNTIYF
TRBV14	NA	TRBJ1-3	once	TGTGCCAGCAGCTACGTCCGGGGCTCTGGAAACACCATATATTTT	CASSYVRGSGNTIYF
TRBV4-1	NA	TRBJ1-1	NA	TGCGCCAGCCGATTGACAGTTCCTAGTGAAGCTTTCTTT	CASRLTVPSEAFF
TRBV18	NA	TRBJ2-1	NA	TGTGCCAGCTCAACTTTCGGGACCATAAACAATGAGCAGTTCTTC	CASSTFGTINNEQFF
TRBV29-1	NA	TRBJ2-7	few	TGCAGCGTTGAGGTGGGAGCGGTAAACGAGCAGTACTTC	CSVEVGAVNEQYF
TRBV27	NA	TRBJ1-6	NA	TGTGCCAGCAGTTTTTTACAGGGTAATTCACCCCTCCACTTT	CASSFLQGNSPLHF
TRBV20-1	TRBD2	TRBJ2-2	few	TGCAGTGCTAGTTTAGGGGCTAGCGGGAGAGCCGGGGAGCTGTTTTTT	CSASLGASGRAGELFF
TRBV6-5	TRBD1	TRBJ1-2	NA	TGTGCCAGCAGGACAGGGGTATTTGGCTACACCTTC	CASRTGVFGYTF
TRBV7-9	TRBD2	TRBJ2-3	few	TGTGCCAGCAGCTCGGGGGGGTGGGATACGCAGTATTTT	CASSSGGWDTQYF
TRBV20-1	TRBD1	TRBJ2-6	large	TGCAGTGCTAGTCCTATAGACAGGGCTGGGGCCAACGTCCTGACTTTC	CSASPIDRAGANVLTF
TRBV19	TRBD1	TRBJ1-4	NA	TGTGCCAGTAGTATAACCCCAACAGGGGTGGTTGAAAAACTGTTTTTT	CASSITPTGVVEKLFF
TRBV7-8	NA	TRBJ1-6	many	TGTGCCAGCTTAACAGGGAGCTCCTATAATTCACCCCTCCACTTT	CASLTGSSYNSPLHF
TRBV14	TRBD1	TRBJ1-2	NA	TGTGCCAGCAGCCAAGTGCAGGGGGCGCTTGGTGGCTACACCTTC	CASSQVQGALGGYTF
TRBV29-1	TRBD1	TRBJ2-2	few	TGCAGCGTTGAAAATCCCGGGACAGCCGGGGAGCTGTTTTTT	CSVENPGTAGELFF
TRBV29-1	NA	TRBJ2-7	NA	TGCAGCGACGTGACCGAGTTGGGAAACGAGCAGTACTTC	CSDVTELGNEQYF
TRBV5-1	NA	TRBJ2-7	NA	TGCGCCAGCAGCTTGGAGGCGGGCTACGAGCAGTACTTC	CASSLEAGYEQYF
TRBV2	TRBD2	TRBJ2-1	NA	TGTGCCAGCGGGAGGGCCCTGAGCAATGAGCAGTTCTTC	CASGRALSNEQFF
TRBV4-1	NA	TRBJ2-1	NA	TGCGCCAGCAGCCAAGTCGCGCCGAAAAGCGGAGGGTATGAGCAGTTCTTC	CASSQVAPKSGGYEQFF
TRBV6-6	NA	TRBJ2-7	NA	TGTGCCAGCAGTTACTCCATGGGACGGTCTGGCGAGCAGTACTTC	CASSYSMGRSGEQYF
TRBV21-1	NA	TRBJ2-7	NA	TGTGCCAGCAGCTTACTTTTCTTAGGACATTGGCTCTACGAGCAGTACTTC	CASSLLFLGHWLYEQYF
TRBV3-1/TRBV3-2	NA	TRBJ1-5	NA	TGTGCCAGCAGCCAAGTGAAACGGGGGGCGCATCAGCCCCAGCATTTT	CASSQVKRGAHQPQHF
TRBV3-1/TRBV3-2	TRBD1	TRBJ2-2	NA	TGTGCCAGCAGGCTTACAGGGGTCGGGGAGCTGTTTTTT	CASRLTGVGELFF
TRBV12-3/TRBV12-4	NA	TRBJ1-4	NA	TGTGCCAGCAGTTTACAGGGACATGAAAAACTGTTTTTT	CASSLQGHEKLFF
TRBV7-2	TRBD1	TRBJ2-2	NA	TGTGCCAGCAGCTTTGGACAGGAAGCCGGGGAGCTGTTTTTT	CASSFGQEAGELFF
TRBV29-1	TRBD2	TRBJ2-1	NA	TGCAGCGTTACACCTAGCGGGAGTTACAATGAGCAGTTCTTC	CSVTPSGSYNEQFF
TRBV15	NA	TRBJ2-5	NA	TGTGCCACCAGCAGAGATAGTTACGGACAGCCCCAAGAGACCCAGTACTTC	CATSRDSYGQPQETQYF
TRBV4-2	TRBD2	TRBJ2-7	NA	TGTGCCAGCAGCCAAGAGGGGACTAGCGGGAATTCCTACGAGCAGTACTTC	CASSQEGTSGNSYEQYF
TRBV4-1	TRBD2	TRBJ2-7	NA	TGCGCCAGCAGCAGAAGGACTAGCGGGACTACTAGCTCCTACGAGCAGTACTTC	CASSRRTSGTTSSYEQYF
TRBV30	NA	TRBJ2-3	NA	TGTGCCTGGAGCCCTCGGGTCACAGATACGCAGTATTTT	CAWSPRVTDTQYF
TRBV4-1	TRBD2	TRBJ2-7	NA	TGCGCCAGCAGCCAAGGGCATCTTCGGAGACTAGCTTCATACGAGCAGTACTTC	CASSQGHLRRLASYEQYF
TRBV10-3	TRBD2	TRBJ2-3	large	TGTGCCATCAGTGGGCAACTAGCGACGGGGAGTCCGCAGTATTTT	CAISGQLATGSPQYF